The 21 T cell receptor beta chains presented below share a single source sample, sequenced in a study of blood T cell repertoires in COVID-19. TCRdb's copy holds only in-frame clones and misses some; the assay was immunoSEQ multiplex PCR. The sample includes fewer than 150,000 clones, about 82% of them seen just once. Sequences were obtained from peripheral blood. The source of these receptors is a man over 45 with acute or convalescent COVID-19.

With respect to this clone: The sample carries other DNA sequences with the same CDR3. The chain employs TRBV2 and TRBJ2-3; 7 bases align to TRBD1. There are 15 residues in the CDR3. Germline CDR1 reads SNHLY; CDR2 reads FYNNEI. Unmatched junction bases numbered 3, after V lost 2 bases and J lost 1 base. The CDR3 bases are TGTGCCAGCAGTGAAAGACAGGGAGGCACAGATACGCAGTATTTT. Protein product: CASSERQGGTDTQYF.

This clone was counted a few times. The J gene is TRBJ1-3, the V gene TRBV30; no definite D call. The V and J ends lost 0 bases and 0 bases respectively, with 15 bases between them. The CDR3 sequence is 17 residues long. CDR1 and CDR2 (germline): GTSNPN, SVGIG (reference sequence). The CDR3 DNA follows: TGTGCCTGGAGTGTACGGGTGAACTCTGCCTCTGGAAACACCATATATTTT. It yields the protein CAWSVRVNSASGNTIYF.

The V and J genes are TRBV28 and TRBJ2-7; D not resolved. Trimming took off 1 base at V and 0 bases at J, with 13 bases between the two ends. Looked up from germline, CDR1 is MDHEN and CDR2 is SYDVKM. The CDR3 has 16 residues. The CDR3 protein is CASSLSVRVVSYEQYF. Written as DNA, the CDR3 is TGTGCCAGCAGTTTATCGGTCCGGGTAGTCTCCTACGAGCAGTACTTC.

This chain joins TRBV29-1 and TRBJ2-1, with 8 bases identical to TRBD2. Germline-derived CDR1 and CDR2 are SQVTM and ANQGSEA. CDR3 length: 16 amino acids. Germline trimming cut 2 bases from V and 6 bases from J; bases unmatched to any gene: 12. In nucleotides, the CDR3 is TGCAGCGTTGAATCGGGTGGCCCACTAGCGGTCAATGAGCAGTTCTTC. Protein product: CSVESGGPLAVNEQFF.

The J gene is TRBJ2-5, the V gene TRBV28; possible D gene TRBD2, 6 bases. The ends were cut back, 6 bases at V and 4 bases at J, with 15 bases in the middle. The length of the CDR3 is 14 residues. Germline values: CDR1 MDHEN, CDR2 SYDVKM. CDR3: CASSFGLGRETQYF. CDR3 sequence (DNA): TGTGCCAGCAGCTTTGGCCTCGGGAGAGAGACCCAGTACTTC.

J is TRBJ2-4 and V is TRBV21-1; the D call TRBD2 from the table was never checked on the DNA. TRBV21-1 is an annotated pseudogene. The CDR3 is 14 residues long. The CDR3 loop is CASSARAGGDIQYF. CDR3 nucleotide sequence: TGTGCCAGCAGCGCCCGAGCGGGGGGGGACATTCAGTACTTC.

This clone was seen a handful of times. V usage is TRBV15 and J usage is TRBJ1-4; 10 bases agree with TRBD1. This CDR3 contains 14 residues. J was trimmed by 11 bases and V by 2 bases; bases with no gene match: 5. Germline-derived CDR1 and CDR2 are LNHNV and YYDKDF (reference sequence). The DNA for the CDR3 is TGTGCCACCAGCAGAAGACAGGGGGCAGAGAAACTGTTTTTT. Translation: CATSRRQGAEKLFF.

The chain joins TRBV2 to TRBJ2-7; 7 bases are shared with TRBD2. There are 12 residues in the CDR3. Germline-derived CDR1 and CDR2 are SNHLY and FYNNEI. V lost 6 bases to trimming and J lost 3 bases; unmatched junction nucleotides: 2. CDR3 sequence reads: CASRTSVYEQYF. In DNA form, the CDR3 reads TGTGCCAGCAGAACTAGCGTCTACGAGCAGTACTTC.

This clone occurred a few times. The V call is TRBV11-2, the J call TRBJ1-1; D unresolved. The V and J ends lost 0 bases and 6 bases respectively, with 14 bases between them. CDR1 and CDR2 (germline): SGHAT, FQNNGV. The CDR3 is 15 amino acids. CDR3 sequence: CASSLDNTGISEAFF. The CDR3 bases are TGTGCCAGCAGCTTAGATAATACGGGTATCTCTGAAGCTTTCTTT.

In nucleotides, the CDR3 is TGTGCCAGCAGCCAGAATTATGTTTACAGCCACAATCAGCCCCAGCATTTT. This encodes CASSQNYVYSHNQPQHF. V and J are TRBV3-1 (or the pseudogene TRBV3-2) and TRBJ1-5; D not certain. Trimming left V 3 bases short and J 3 bases short, with 18 bases between. The CDR3 sequence is 17 residues long. Looked up from germline, CDR1 is LGHDT and CDR2 is YNNKEL (reference sequence).

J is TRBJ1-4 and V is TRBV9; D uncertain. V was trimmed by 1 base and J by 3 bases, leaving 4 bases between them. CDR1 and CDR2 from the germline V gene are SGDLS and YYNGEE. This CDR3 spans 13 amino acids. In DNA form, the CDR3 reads TGTGCCAGCAGCGTATCAGCTAATGAAAAACTGTTTTTT. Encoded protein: CASSVSANEKLFF.

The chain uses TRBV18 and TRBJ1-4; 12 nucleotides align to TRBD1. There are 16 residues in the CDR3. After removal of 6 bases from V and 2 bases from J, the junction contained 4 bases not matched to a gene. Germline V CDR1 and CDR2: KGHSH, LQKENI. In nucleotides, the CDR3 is TGTGCCAGCTCCCCCGGGACAGGGGGCACTAATGAAAAACTGTTTTTT. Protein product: CASSPGTGGTNEKLFF.

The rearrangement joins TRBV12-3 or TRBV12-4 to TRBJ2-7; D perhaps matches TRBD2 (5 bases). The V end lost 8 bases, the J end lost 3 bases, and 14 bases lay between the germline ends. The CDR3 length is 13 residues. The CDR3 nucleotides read TGTGCCAGCCGCCGGGGTAAAATCTACGAGCAGTACTTC. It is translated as CASRRGKIYEQYF.

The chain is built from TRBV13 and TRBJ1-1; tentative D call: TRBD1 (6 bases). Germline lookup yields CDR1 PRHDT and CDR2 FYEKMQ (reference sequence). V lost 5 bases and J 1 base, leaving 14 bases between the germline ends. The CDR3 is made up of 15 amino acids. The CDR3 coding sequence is TGTGCCAGCAGCGATTACAACAGGGAGAACACTGAAGCTTTCTTT. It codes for CASSDYNRENTEAFF.

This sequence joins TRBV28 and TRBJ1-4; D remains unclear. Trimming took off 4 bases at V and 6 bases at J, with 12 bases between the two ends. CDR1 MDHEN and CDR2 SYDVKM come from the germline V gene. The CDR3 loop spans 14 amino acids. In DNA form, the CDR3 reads TGTGCCAGCAGTTCCCTCTCTTCAGATGAAAAACTGTTTTTT. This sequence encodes CASSSLSSDEKLFF.

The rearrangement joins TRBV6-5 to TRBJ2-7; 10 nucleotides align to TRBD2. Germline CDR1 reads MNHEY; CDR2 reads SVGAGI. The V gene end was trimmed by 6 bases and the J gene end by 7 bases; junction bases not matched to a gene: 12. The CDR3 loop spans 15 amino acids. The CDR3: CASRQAGGPLGEQYF. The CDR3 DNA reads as TGTGCCAGCAGACAAGCGGGGGGGCCTCTGGGTGAGCAGTACTTC.

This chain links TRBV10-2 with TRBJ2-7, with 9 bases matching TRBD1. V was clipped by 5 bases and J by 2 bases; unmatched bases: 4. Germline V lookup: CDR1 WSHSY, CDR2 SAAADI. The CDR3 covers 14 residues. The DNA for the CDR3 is TGCGCCAGCAGTTACGGGACAGGGACCTACGAGCAGTACTTC. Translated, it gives CASSYGTGTYEQYF.

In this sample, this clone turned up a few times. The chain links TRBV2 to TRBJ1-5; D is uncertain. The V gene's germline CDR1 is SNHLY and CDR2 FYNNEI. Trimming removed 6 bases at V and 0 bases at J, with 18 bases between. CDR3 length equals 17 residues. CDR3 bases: TGTGCCAGCAGCCCTACACGGGGAACTAATAGCAATCAGCCCCAGCATTTT. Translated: CASSPTRGTNSNQPQHF.

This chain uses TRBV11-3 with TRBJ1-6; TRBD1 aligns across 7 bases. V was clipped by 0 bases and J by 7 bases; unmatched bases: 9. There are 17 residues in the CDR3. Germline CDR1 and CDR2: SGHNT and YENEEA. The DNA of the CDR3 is TGTGCCAGCAGCTTAGATCTTGGGACAGCTGTAAATTCACCCCTCCACTTT. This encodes CASSLDLGTAVNSPLHF. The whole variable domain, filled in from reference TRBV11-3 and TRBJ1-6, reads EAGVVQSPRYKIIEKKQPVAFWCNPISGHNTLYWYLQNLGQGPELLIRYENEEAVDDSQLPKDRFSAERLKGVDSTLKIQPAELGDSAVYLCASSLDLGTAVNSPLHFGNGTRLTVT.

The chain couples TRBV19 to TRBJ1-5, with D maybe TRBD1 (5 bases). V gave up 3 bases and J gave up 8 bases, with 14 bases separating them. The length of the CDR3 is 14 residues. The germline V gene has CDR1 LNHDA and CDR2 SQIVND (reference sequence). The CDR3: CASSIQGSSEPQHF. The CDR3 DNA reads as TGTGCCAGTAGTATCCAGGGCTCGTCGGAGCCCCAGCATTTT.

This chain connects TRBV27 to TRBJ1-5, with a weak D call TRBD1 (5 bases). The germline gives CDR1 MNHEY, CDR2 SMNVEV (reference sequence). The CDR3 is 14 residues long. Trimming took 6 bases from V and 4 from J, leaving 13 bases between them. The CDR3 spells CASSPGRVNQPQHF. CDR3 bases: TGTGCCAGCAGCCCGGGCAGGGTAAATCAGCCCCAGCATTTT.